The 5 T cell receptor beta chains in this list originate from one sample, sequenced in a study of shared clonotypes between healthy human individuals. Sequencing used immunoSEQ multiplex PCR; TCRdb keeps in-frame clones, though not all of them. This sample has more than 400,000 clones; about 78% occur once, and the top ten carry 12%. Sample: PBMCs. Every receptor here comes from a woman aged 40 to 50 in good health. Some clones in this sample may be carry-over from other donors' samples.

The chain links TRBV18 to TRBJ2-7; D is tentatively TRBD1 or TRBD2 (5 bases each). V shed 2 bases and J shed 0 bases, with 11 bases lying between them. CDR1 and CDR2 (germline): KGHSH, LQKENI. This CDR3 comprises 15 residues. The CDR3: CASSPKGTLSYEQYF. CDR3 coding DNA: TGTGCCAGCTCACCAAAGGGGACCCTCTCCTACGAGCAGTACTTC.

The rearrangement joins TRBV9 to TRBJ1-1, with D hard to call. V gave up 7 bases and J gave up 0 bases, with 19 bases separating them. This CDR3 region has 16 residues. Germline loops: CDR1 SGDLS, CDR2 YYNGEE. DNA for the CDR3: TGTGCCAGCGATCGAAATGGCAGACGACTGAACACTGAAGCTTTCTTT. Its protein is CASDRNGRRLNTEAFF.

J is TRBJ2-5 and V is TRBV4-3; tentative D call: TRBD1 (6 bases). The end of the DNA fits TRBJ2-7 better, so the J call may be wrong. Germline V gene sequence: CDR1 LGHNA, CDR2 YSLEER. The CDR3 is 16 residues long. The DNA for the CDR3 is TGCGCCAGCAGCCAAGATCTCGACAGGAAAACCTACGAGCAGTACTTC. It encodes CASSQDLDRKTYEQYF.

This chain joins TRBV7-9 and TRBJ2-4, with 8 bases that match TRBD2. With V trimmed by 5 bases and J by 0 bases, 12 bases remained unmatched. Per the germline V gene, CDR1 is SEHNR and CDR2 is FQNEAQ (reference sequence). This CDR3 contains 18 residues. The CDR3 sequence is CASSRTSGGVLAKNIQYF. As DNA, the CDR3 is TGTGCCAGCAGCCGAACCTCCGGGGGGGTCCTAGCCAAAAACATTCAGTACTTC.

This chain connects TRBV28 to TRBJ2-3, with unresolved D. The V end was cut by 2 bases, the J end by 1 base, with 4 bases between. The CDR3 is 13 amino acids. Germline CDR1 MDHEN, CDR2 SYDVKM. CDR3 DNA: TGTGCCAGCAGTTTAGATCGCACAGATACGCAGTATTTT. This gives the protein CASSLDRTDTQYF.